These 6 T cell receptor beta chains originate from one sample sequenced in a study of molecular identifiers for immune sequencing clone quantification. TCRdb called the PCR reads again in MiXCR, with one record for every CDR3 protein. This table holds 600,000 to 650,000 distinct CDR3 sequences, just under 20% found once. The sequenced sample consisted of naive CD8+ T cells from blood, with Jurkat cell RNA spiked in. Indicated subset: FACS-sorted CD8+CD4-CCR7+CD45RA+ naive T cells. The origin of the receptors is a human donor in good health. Some libraries in this study had Jurkat cell RNA spiked in.

The chain has TRBV11-3 and TRBJ2-2, with TRBD2 matching over 9 bases. Germline values: CDR1 SGHNT, CDR2 YENEEA. Germline trimming cut 2 bases from V and 6 bases from J; bases unmatched to any gene: 7. The CDR3 runs to 16 residues. The CDR3 region is CASSLRGSGSPGELFF. DNA of the CDR3: TGTGCCAGCAGCTTAAGGGGTAGCGGGAGTCCCGGGGAGCTGTTTTTT.

The rearrangement uses TRBV28 and TRBJ2-1; TRBD2 matches 8 bases. V was pared by 3 bases and J by 10 bases, with 8 bases of the junction left unmatched. This CDR3 contains 14 residues. Germline values: CDR1 MDHEN, CDR2 SYDVKM. CDR3 DNA: TGTGCCAGCAGTTTTTTGGCGGGAGGAGAGGAGCAGTTCTTC. Amino acid sequence: CASSFLAGGEEQFF.

This clonotype came up a few times. The V and J genes are TRBV11-2 and TRBJ2-1; maybe TRBD2 (6 bases). The CDR3 totals 16 residues. Germline values: CDR1 SGHAT, CDR2 FQNNGV. V dropped 5 bases and J dropped 2 bases, with 16 bases sitting between them. CDR3 sequence: CASSPGGGPPYNEQFF. CDR3 sequence (DNA): TGTGCCAGCAGCCCCGGGGGTGGACCACCCTACAATGAGCAGTTCTTC.

This clonotype was counted ten times or more. The gene calls are TRBV9 and TRBJ2-7; a weak D match, TRBD2 (6 bases). CDR1 and CDR2 from the germline V gene are SGDLS and YYNGEE. With 0 bases removed from V and 3 bases from J, the gap between germline ends came to 10 bases. The CDR3 covers 14 residues. CDR3 sequence reads: CASSVGPGGYEQYF. The CDR3 DNA reads as TGTGCCAGCAGCGTAGGGCCCGGGGGCTACGAGCAGTACTTC.

The gene calls are TRBV7-9 and TRBJ2-7; maybe TRBD1 (7 bases). The CDR3 consists of 13 residues. CDR1 and CDR2 from the germline V gene are SEHNR and FQNEAQ (reference sequence). V was trimmed by 5 bases and J by 5 bases, leaving 13 bases between them. The CDR3 DNA reads as TGTGCCAGCAGCCCCCAGGGGGGCGACGAGCAGTACTTC. Residues: CASSPQGGDEQYF.

The rearrangement joins TRBV6-2 or TRBV6-3 to TRBJ2-5, with TRBD1 matching over 7 bases. The CDR3 consists of 15 residues. Germline-derived CDR1 and CDR2 are MNHEY and SVGEGT. V lost 0 bases and J lost 7; bases outside the gene matches: 8. The CDR3 loop reads CASSYSLRQGATQYF. As DNA, the CDR3 is TGTGCCAGCAGTTACTCCCTTAGACAGGGCGCGACCCAGTACTTC.